This T cell receptor (beta chain) was captured in a study of T cells expressing NK-cell markers. Following a re-call of the 5' RACE reads, TCRdb has one entry per CDR3 protein and lacks DNA. Its listing shows approximately 550,000 distinct CDR3 sequences. This CDR3 is 14 amino acids long. Germline V gene data show CDR1 as LGHDT and CDR2 as YNNKEL (reference sequence). The material sequenced was blood T cells: a sorted CD56 or NKG2C T cell subset, CD4+ or CD8+ T cells, or bulk PBMC T cells (not recorded which). This sequence originates from a man between 18 and 35 years old in good health. The V gene is TRBV3-1, the J gene TRBJ1-5. The CDR3 spells CASSFGSANQPQHF.